The present T cell receptor beta chain was sequenced within a study of T cell repertoires in cytomegalovirus infection. As for the study in general: Matching HLA type and CMV infection were both indicated by public TCR beta signatures.

General observations from the study: Predominance within the ex vivo response was attributable to HLA-C-restricted CMV-specific TCR beta clonotypes.

The CDR3 sequence is 16 residues long. CDR1 is SGHTA and CDR2 is FQGNSA in the germline V gene. Trimming took 1 base from V and 3 from J, leaving 13 bases between them. Via MiXCR, TCRdb re-called the reads, giving one row per CDR3 protein. Among around 550,000 distinct CDR3 sequences listed, 26% were seen once. Comments on this clonotype: As yet, its antigen is unknown.

Sequenced material: PBMCs. The genes are TRBV7-2 and TRBJ1-5; D ambiguous. The source is a human donor in good health (CMV status not recorded). Some clones in this sample may be carry-over from other donors' samples. The CDR3 is CASSLEVGVINQPQHF. Here the CDR3 DNA reads TGTGCCAGCAGCTTAGAGGTCGGTGTCATCAATCAGCCCCAGCATTTT.